A single sample is the source of the 13 T cell receptor beta chains below, sequenced in a study of T cell clonality in common variable immunodeficiency. General study findings and limits: Fewer deletions and N-nucleotide insertions were reportedly seen in common variable immunodeficiency TCR beta sequences.

Clones were sequenced by immunoSEQ multiplex PCR, and TCRdb holds only the in-frame ones, with some missing. In total the sample includes 2,500 to 3,000 clones, none of them seen once. These TCRs' antigens remain unknown. What was sequenced was peripheral blood mononuclear cells. These receptor sequences come from a human donor with common variable immunodeficiency.

This clone is categorized as medium-sized (0.01 to 0.1%). The missing CDR3 end, 3 residues past where the read stops, is filled in from the germline J gene. The chain is built from TRBV7-8 and TRBJ2-7; maybe TRBD2 (6 bases). CDR1 is SGHVS and CDR2 is FQNEAQ in the germline V gene. This CDR3 has 16 amino acids. With 0 bases removed from V and 2 bases from J, the gap between germline ends came to 14 bases. This chain's CDR3 is CASSLALWGETYEQYF. Partial CDR3 DNA: TGTGCCAGCAGCTTAGCGCTATGGGGGGAAACCTACGAG.

This clone qualifies as medium-sized. The read terminates 3 residues before the CDR3 end, so the remaining end is supplied by the germline J gene. The rearrangement links TRBV14 to TRBJ1-2, with D possibly TRBD1 on 6 matching bases. Per the germline V gene, CDR1 is SGHDN and CDR2 is FVKESK. This CDR3 is built from 16 residues. The ends were cut back, 4 bases at V and 0 bases at J, with 15 bases in the middle. The part of the CDR3 DNA that was read is TGTGCCAGCAGCCCCCGCGCAGCAGGGGCTAACTATGGC. Amino acids: CASSPRAAGANYG. The whole CDR3 region reads CASSPRAAGANYGYTF.

This clone counts as medium-sized. The read ends 3 residues shy of where the CDR3 ends; the end is completed using the germline J gene. The genes are TRBV18 and TRBJ2-3; maybe TRBD1 (5 bases). Germline-derived CDR1 and CDR2 are KGHSH and LQKENI. V was shortened by 1 base and J by 2 bases, with 16 bases between the two germline ends. The CDR3 length is 17 residues. The CDR3 protein is CASSPLYPDTLTDTQYF. The sequenced CDR3 bases are TGTGCCAGCTCACCACTATACCCGGACACCCTCACAGATACG.

This clone was seen repeatedly, ten times or more. The read falls 3 residues short of the CDR3 end, and the missing part is taken from the germline J gene. The rearrangement joins TRBV4-2 to TRBJ2-5, with D possibly being TRBD2 (7 bases). This CDR3 is 15 amino acids long. Trimming pared 5 bases from V and 1 base from J, leaving 14 bases between. Germline V gene lookup returns CDR1 LGHNA and CDR2 YNFKEQ. The CDR3 loop reads CASSSGRGAQETQYF. The sequenced part of the CDR3 DNA is TGTGCCAGCAGCTCCGGCCGGGGGGCCCAAGAGACC.

This clone was seen more than once but under ten times. The read stops 3 residues short of the end of the CDR3; the missing end is completed from the germline J gene. The rearrangement links TRBV5-1 to TRBJ1-2; D remains ambiguous. Germline V CDR1 and CDR2: SGHRS, YFSETQ. Trimming shortened V by 2 bases and J by 0 bases, and 8 bases separated the two germline ends. This CDR3 comprises 14 residues. CDR3 DNA, as far as it was read: TGCGCCAGCAGCTTCCCCGGGGCTAACTATGGC. Protein sequence: CASSFPGANYG. In full, the CDR3 is CASSFPGANYGYTF. Variable domain in full (rest from reference TRBV5-1 and TRBJ1-2): KAGVTQTPRYLIKTRGQQVTLSCSPISGHRSVSWYQQTPGQGLQFLFEYFSETQRNKGNFPGRFSGRQFSNSRSEMNVSTLELGDSALYLCASSFPGANYGYTFGSGTRLTVV.

In this sample, this clone is medium-sized (0.01 to 0.1%). The CDR3 end is not reached by the read, which stops 3 residues before it; the germline J gene fills it in. The rearrangement links TRBV6-1 to TRBJ2-5; 7 bases are shared with TRBD1. J was trimmed by 2 bases and V by 3 bases; bases with no gene match: 3. The CDR3 totals 14 residues. Germline CDR1 MNHNS, CDR2 SASEGT. The CDR3 bases that were read are TGTGCCAGCAGTGATAGGGGGCGGCAAGAGACC. It codes for CASSDRGRQET. The complete CDR3 protein is CASSDRGRQETQYF.

By share, this clone counts as medium-sized. The read finishes 3 residues shy of the CDR3 end, and the germline J gene is used to complete it. The gene calls are TRBV4-1 and TRBJ2-3; D is perhaps TRBD1 (5 bases). This CDR3 is built from 14 residues. V was cut by 1 base and J by 0 bases, with 5 bases left in between. Germline V gives CDR1 MGHRA, CDR2 YSYEKL. Partial CDR3 DNA: TGCGCCAGCAGCCAAGCAGGGAGCACAGATACG. This translates into CASSQAGSTDT. The complete CDR3 sequence is CASSQAGSTDTQYF.

This clone is labeled medium-sized. The read ends 3 residues before the CDR3 terminus; that terminus is restored from the germline J gene. The chain carries TRBV20-1 and TRBJ2-1, with TRBD2 identical over 13 bases. The junction had 9 bases not matched to a gene; V was cut back by 6 bases and J by 7 bases. CDR1 is DFQATT, CDR2 SNEGSKA, per germline (reference sequence). This CDR3 has 15 residues. The DNA read from the CDR3 is TGCAGTGCCCTAGGCGGACTAGCGGGAGCAAATGAG. Amino acids: CSALGGLAGANE. The whole CDR3 region reads CSALGGLAGANEQFF.

This clone is large within its sample. The CDR3 is cut off 3 residues early in the read; its end comes from the germline J gene. The chain combines TRBV2 with TRBJ1-2; 8 bases agree with TRBD1. Germline V gene data show CDR1 as SNHLY and CDR2 as FYNNEI. V gave up 5 bases and J gave up 6 bases; unmatched junction bases: 11. This CDR3 has 15 residues. CDR3 DNA (partial): TGTGCCAGCAGTCCCTCCGGGACAGGATTTCATGGC. This encodes CASSPSGTGFHG. The CDR3 reads in full as CASSPSGTGFHGYTF.

This clone is labeled medium-sized. The sequence runs out 3 residues before the end of the CDR3; the remainder is reconstructed from the germline J gene. V usage is TRBV20-1 and J usage is TRBJ2-3; 13 bases agree with TRBD2. The CDR3 spans 15 residues. Losses at the gene ends were 8 bases for V and 3 bases for J; bases not matched to a gene: 8. The V gene's germline CDR1 is DFQATT and CDR2 SNEGSKA (reference sequence). The CDR3 region is CSSSGLAGYTDTQYF. CDR3 bases read: TGCAGTTCCTCGGGACTAGCGGGGTATACAGATACG.

By share, this clone counts as medium-sized. The read ends 3 residues before the CDR3 terminus; that terminus is restored from the germline J gene. The genes are TRBV5-6 and TRBJ1-2, with D possibly matching TRBD1 (5 bases). Germline assignment: CDR1 SGHDT and CDR2 YYEEEE. Trimming took off 4 bases at V and 3 bases at J, with 13 bases between the two ends. This CDR3 has 14 amino acids. The part of the CDR3 DNA that was read is TGTGCCAGCAGCCCCGCAGGGCAGCACTATGGC. The encoded protein is CASSPAGQHYG. In full, the CDR3 reads CASSPAGQHYGYTF.

This clone is medium-sized by share. From the germline J gene comes the end of the CDR3, since the read stops 3 residues before it. The chain joins TRBV6-1 to TRBJ1-5; 12 nucleotides agree with TRBD1. Germline CDR1 and CDR2: MNHNS and SASEGT. The CDR3 loop spans 16 amino acids. The V and J ends lost 5 bases and 5 bases, in that order; junction bases with no gene match: 7. The covered CDR3 bases are TGTGCCAGCAGTAAAGAGGGACAGGGGGCCCATCAGCCC. Protein product: CASSKEGQGAHQP. The whole CDR3 is CASSKEGQGAHQPQHF.

This clone is medium-sized. The CDR3 end lies 3 residues beyond the end of the read and is filled in from the germline J gene. V and J are TRBV20-1 and TRBJ2-7; 10 nucleotides line up with TRBD1. V lost 7 bases to trimming and J lost 4 bases; unmatched junction nucleotides: 7. CDR1 and CDR2 from the germline V gene are DFQATT and SNEGSKA (reference sequence). The CDR3 spans 13 residues. CDR3 region: CSGEGQGSYEQYF. The CDR3 DNA, read in part, is TGCAGTGGCGAGGGACAGGGGTCTTACGAG.